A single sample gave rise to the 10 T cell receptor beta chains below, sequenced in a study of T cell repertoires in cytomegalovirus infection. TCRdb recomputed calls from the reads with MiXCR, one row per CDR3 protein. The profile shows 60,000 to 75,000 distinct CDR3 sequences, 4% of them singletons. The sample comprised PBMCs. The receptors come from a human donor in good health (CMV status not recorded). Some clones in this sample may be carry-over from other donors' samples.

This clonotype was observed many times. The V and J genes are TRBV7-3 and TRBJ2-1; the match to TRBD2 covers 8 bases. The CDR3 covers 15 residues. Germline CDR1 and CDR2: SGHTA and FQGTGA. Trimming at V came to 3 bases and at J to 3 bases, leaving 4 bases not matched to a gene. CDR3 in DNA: TGTGCCAGCAGCTTGTACGGGGGGGACTACAATGAGCAGTTCTTC. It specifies CASSLYGGDYNEQFF.

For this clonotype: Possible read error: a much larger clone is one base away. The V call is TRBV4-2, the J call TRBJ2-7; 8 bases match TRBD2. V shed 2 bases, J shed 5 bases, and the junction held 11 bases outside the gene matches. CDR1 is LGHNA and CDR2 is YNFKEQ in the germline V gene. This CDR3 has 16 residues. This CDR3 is CASSQPPGGAQNEQYF. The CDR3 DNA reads TGTGCCAGCAGCCAACCCCCGGGGGGGGCGCAGAACGAGCAGTACTTC.

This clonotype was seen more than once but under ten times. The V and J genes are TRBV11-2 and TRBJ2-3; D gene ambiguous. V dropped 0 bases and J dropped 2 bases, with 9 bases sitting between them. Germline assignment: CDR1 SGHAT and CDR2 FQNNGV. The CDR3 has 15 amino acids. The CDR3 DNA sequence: TGTGCCAGCAGCTTAGACTCGATTTTCACAGATACGCAGTATTTT. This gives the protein CASSLDSIFTDTQYF. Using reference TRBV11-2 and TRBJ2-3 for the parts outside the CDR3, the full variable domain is EAGVAQSPRYKIIEKRQSVAFWCNPISGHATLYWYQQILGQGPKLLIQFQNNGVVDDSQLPKDRFSAERLKGVDSTLKIQPAKLEDSAVYLCASSLDSIFTDTQYFGPGTRLTVL.

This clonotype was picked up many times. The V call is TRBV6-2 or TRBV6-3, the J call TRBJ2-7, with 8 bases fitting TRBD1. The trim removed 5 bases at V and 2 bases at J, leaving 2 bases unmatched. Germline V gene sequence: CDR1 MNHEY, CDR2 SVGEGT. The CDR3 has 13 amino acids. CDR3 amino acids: CASSRTGPYEQYF. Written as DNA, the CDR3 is TGTGCCAGCAGTCGGACAGGGCCCTACGAGCAGTACTTC.

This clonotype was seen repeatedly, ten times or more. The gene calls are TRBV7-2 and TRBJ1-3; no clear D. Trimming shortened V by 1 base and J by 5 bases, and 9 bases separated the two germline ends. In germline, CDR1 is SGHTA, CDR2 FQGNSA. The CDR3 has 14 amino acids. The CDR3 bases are TGTGCCAGCAGCTTAGACCTCTTTAGAAACACCATATATTTT. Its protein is CASSLDLFRNTIYF.

The CDR3 protein is CASSLDPNTGELFF. CDR3 bases: TGTGCCAGCAGCTTAGACCCAAACACCGGGGAGCTGTTTTTT. This chain connects TRBV7-6 to TRBJ2-2, with D unresolved. The CDR3 covers 14 residues. Germline assignment: CDR1 SGHVS and CDR2 FNYEAQ. V gave up 1 base and J gave up 2 bases, with 5 bases separating them.

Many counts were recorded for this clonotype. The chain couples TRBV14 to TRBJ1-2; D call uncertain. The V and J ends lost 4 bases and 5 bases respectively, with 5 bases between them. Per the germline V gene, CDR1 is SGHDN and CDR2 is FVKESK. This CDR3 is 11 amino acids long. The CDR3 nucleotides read TGTGCCAGCAGCCTTGAGTATGGCTACACCTTC. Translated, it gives CASSLEYGYTF.

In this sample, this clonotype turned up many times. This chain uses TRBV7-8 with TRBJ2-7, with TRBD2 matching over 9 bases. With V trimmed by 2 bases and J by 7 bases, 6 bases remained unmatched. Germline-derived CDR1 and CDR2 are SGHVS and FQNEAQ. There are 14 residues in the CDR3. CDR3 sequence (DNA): TGTGCCAGCAGCTTACCGGGACTAGCCTCTGAGCAGTACTTC. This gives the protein CASSLPGLASEQYF.

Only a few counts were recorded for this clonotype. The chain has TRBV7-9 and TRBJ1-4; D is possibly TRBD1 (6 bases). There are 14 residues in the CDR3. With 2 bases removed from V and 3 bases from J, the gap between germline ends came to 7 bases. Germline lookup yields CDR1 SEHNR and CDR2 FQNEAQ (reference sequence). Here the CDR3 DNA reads TGTGCCAGCAGCTTAACAGGGTCTAATGAAAAACTGTTTTTT. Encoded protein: CASSLTGSNEKLFF.

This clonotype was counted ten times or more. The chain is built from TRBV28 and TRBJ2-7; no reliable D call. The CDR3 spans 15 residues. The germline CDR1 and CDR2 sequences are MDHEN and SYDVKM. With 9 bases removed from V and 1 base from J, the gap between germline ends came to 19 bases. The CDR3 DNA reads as TGTGCCAGTAGCCTTAACCGGGTTTATTCCTACGAGCAGTACTTC. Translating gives CASSLNRVYSYEQYF.